This T cell receptor (beta chain) was recorded in a study of T cell responses to AZD1222 COVID-19 vaccine. Study at large: Recipients boosted at about 4 weeks or about 12 weeks are pooled.

This clone appeared once. The antigen remains unidentified. Germline loops: CDR1 SNHLY, CDR2 FYNNEI. V shed 6 bases, J shed 3 bases, and the junction held 3 bases outside the gene matches. This CDR3 is 14 amino acids long. Using immunoSEQ multiplex PCR, the repertoire was profiled, and TCRdb retains in-frame clones only, with some absent. The profile shows over 100,000 clones, over 75% of them singletons. General observations from the study: The peak T cell response came first, and repertoires were sampled only after it. CD4 TCRs linked to vaccination spanned spike, dominating at 160-218 and 743-854. Clonal diversity was possibly underestimated, and the donors were mostly white British, with more females.

The TCR was taken from an adult in good health. The material sequenced was peripheral blood, taken on day 0 of AZD1222 vaccination. The chain joins TRBV2 to TRBJ1-1; 11 bases line up with TRBD1. CDR3 sequence reads: CASSRDRGDTEAFF. Written as DNA, the CDR3 is TGTGCCAGCAGCCGGGACAGGGGGGACACTGAAGCTTTCTTT.